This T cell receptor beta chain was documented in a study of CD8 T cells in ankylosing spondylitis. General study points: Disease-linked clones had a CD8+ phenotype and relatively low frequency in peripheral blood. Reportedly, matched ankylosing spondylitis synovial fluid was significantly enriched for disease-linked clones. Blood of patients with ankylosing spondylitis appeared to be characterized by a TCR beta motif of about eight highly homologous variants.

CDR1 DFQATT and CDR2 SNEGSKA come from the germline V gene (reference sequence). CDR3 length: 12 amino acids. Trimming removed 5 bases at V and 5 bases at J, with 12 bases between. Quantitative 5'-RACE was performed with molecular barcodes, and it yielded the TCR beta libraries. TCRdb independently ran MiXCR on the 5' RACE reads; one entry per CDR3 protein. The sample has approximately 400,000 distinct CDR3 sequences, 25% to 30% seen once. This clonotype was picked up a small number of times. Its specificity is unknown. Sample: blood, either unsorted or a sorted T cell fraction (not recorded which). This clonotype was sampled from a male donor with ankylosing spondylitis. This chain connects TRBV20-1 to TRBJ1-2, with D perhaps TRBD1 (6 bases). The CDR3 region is CSAPTGSYGYTF. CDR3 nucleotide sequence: TGCAGTGCTCCGACAGGAAGTTATGGCTACACCTTC.